These 30 T cell receptor beta chains originate from one sample sequenced in a study of graft-versus-host responses after intestinal transplantation. No antigen has been assigned to these receptors. TCRdb's table, derived via immunoSEQ multiplex PCR, lists solely in-frame clones and lacks some. The repertoire holds 81,000 or so clones, with 90% to 95% as singletons. The sample here was unstimulated CD8+ T cells sorted from spleen or lymph node cells, taken before transplant. The receptors here all came from a human donor who was the organ donor for an intestinal transplant.

The chain links TRBV28 to TRBJ2-7; 7 bases match TRBD1. CDR3 length: 15 amino acids. Trimming at V came to 7 bases and at J to 3 bases, leaving 12 bases not matched to a gene. Germline V lookup: CDR1 MDHEN, CDR2 SYDVKM. The CDR3 DNA is TGTGCCAGCAATATATACAGGGGATCCAGCTACGAGCAGTACTTC. Encoded protein: CASNIYRGSSYEQYF.

The J gene is TRBJ1-1, the V gene TRBV4-1; D unclear. Germline lookup yields CDR1 MGHRA and CDR2 YSYEKL. This CDR3 has 14 amino acids. The V and J ends lost 0 bases and 0 bases respectively, with 5 bases between them. In nucleotides, the CDR3 is TGCGCCAGCAGCCAAGACGGGTTGAACACTGAAGCTTTCTTT. As protein: CASSQDGLNTEAFF.

The chain carries TRBV5-4 and TRBJ2-7; perhaps TRBD1 as D (5 bases). V was trimmed by 0 bases and J by 5 bases, leaving 6 bases between them. The CDR3 length is 12 residues. The germline CDR1 and CDR2 sequences are SGHNT and YYREEE (reference sequence). DNA for the CDR3: TGTGCCAGCAGCTTGGAACAGGACGAGCAGTACTTC. Its translation: CASSLEQDEQYF.

The V call is TRBV4-2, the J call TRBJ1-2; TRBD1 matches at 8 bases. CDR1 is LGHNA, CDR2 YNFKEQ, per germline. The CDR3 is 12 residues long. The junction had 4 bases not matched to a gene; V was cut back by 0 bases and J by 13 bases. The CDR3, as DNA: TGTGCCAGCAGCCAAGAGGGGGACAGGATCACCTTC. Residues: CASSQEGDRITF.

The chain combines TRBV27 with TRBJ1-5; 9 positions agree with TRBD1. This CDR3 has 14 amino acids. Germline trimming cut 6 bases from V and 5 bases from J; bases unmatched to any gene: 5. Germline CDR1 reads MNHEY; CDR2 reads SMNVEV (reference sequence). The CDR3 region is CASSLGTGYQPQHF. CDR3 coding DNA: TGTGCCAGCAGCCTAGGGACAGGGTATCAGCCCCAGCATTTT.

The chain has TRBV27 and TRBJ1-6; a possible D gene is TRBD1 (5 bases). Trimming removed 6 bases from V and 8 bases from J, with 11 bases in between. Looked up from germline, CDR1 is MNHEY and CDR2 is SMNVEV (reference sequence). This CDR3 region has 13 residues. The CDR3 region is CASSPTAYSPLHF. The CDR3 DNA follows: TGTGCCAGCAGCCCGACAGCATATTCACCCCTCCACTTT.

The V and J genes are TRBV6-6 and TRBJ2-2, with TRBD2 matching 8 bases. This CDR3 has 15 residues. Germline V gene data show CDR1 as MNHNY and CDR2 as SVGAGI (reference sequence). The V gene end was trimmed by 10 bases and the J gene end by 6 bases; junction bases not matched to a gene: 13. CDR3 in amino acids: CATPPGLGGAGELFF. The CDR3 DNA reads as TGTGCCACCCCCCCGGGACTAGGGGGGGCCGGGGAGCTGTTTTTT.

The chain has TRBV13 and TRBJ2-7, with D perhaps matching TRBD2 (5 bases). CDR1 and CDR2 from the germline V gene are PRHDT and FYEKMQ (reference sequence). V dropped 5 bases and J dropped 0 bases, with 23 bases sitting between them. This CDR3 spans 18 amino acids. As DNA, the CDR3 is TGTGCCAGCAGCCGCTTGGTAAGTACGGGAACGGACTCCTACGAGCAGTACTTC. Its protein product is CASSRLVSTGTDSYEQYF.

This clone was observed once. V and J are TRBV18 and TRBJ1-1; TRBD1 is a possible D gene (5 bases). V dropped 1 base and J dropped 10 bases, with 16 bases sitting between them. The CDR3 loop spans 14 amino acids. Germline V gene sequence: CDR1 KGHSH, CDR2 LQKENI. CDR3 nucleotide sequence: TGTGCCAGCTCACCACACAGGAGCGCTGGGTCAGCTTTCTTT. Its translation is CASSPHRSAGSAFF. The full variable domain, rest sourced from reference TRBV18 and TRBJ1-1, is NAGVMQNPRHLVRRRGQEARLRCSPMKGHSHVYWYRQLPEEGLKFMVYLQKENIIDESGMPKERFSAEFPKEGPSILRIQQVVRGDSAAYFCASSPHRSAGSAFFGQGTRLTVV.

The chain recombines TRBV5-8 with TRBJ2-7; TRBD2 is a possible D gene (5 bases). This CDR3 is 15 amino acids long. V shed 1 base and J shed 1 base, with 12 bases lying between them. The germline gives CDR1 SGHTS, CDR2 YDEGEE. This chain's CDR3 is CASSLRSGNSYEQYF. CDR3 DNA sequence: TGTGCCAGCAGCTTGCGAAGCGGAAATTCCTACGAGCAGTACTTC. Complete variable domain (other parts from reference TRBV5-8 and TRBJ2-7): EAGVTQSPTHLIKTRGQQATLRCSPISGHTSVYWYQQALGLGLQFLLWYDEGEERNRGNFPPRFSGRQFPNYSSELNVNALELEDSALYLCASSLRSGNSYEQYFGPGTRLTVT.

The chain is built from TRBV4-1 and TRBJ2-1; TRBD2 aligns across 14 bases. There are 14 residues in the CDR3. V shed 6 bases and J 8 bases; nucleotides not matched to a gene: 3. The germline V gene encodes CDR1 MGHRA and CDR2 YSYEKL. The CDR3 nucleotides are TGCGCCAGCAGAGGGACTAGCGGGAGCTATGAGCAGTTCTTC. It specifies CASRGTSGSYEQFF.

The chain employs TRBV6-1 and TRBJ2-7, with 10 bases that match TRBD1. The germline V gene has CDR1 MNHNS and CDR2 SASEGT. V gave up 3 bases and J gave up 5 bases; unmatched junction bases: 7. The CDR3 extends over 15 amino acids. CDR3 sequence (DNA): TGTGCCAGCAGTGACGGACAGGGGGGCTTCCACGAGCAGTACTTC. Its translation: CASSDGQGGFHEQYF.

This sequence joins TRBV6-7 and TRBJ2-1; 9 nucleotides line up with TRBD2. TRBV6-7 is recorded as an ORF, its role being uncertain. The V segment lost 5 bases and the J segment 2 bases; nucleotides outside the gene matches: 4. This CDR3 is built from 15 residues. CDR3 amino acids: CASSGGTSPYNEQFF. The CDR3 region has the DNA TGTGCCAGCAGTGGCGGGACTAGCCCCTACAATGAGCAGTTCTTC.

V usage is TRBV27 and J usage is TRBJ1-4; D remains ambiguous. The CDR3 runs 15 residues. Between the trimmed V and J ends, which lost 4 bases and 4 bases, there was a span of 13 bases. The germline CDR1 and CDR2 sequences are MNHEY and SMNVEV (reference sequence). Here the CDR3 reads CASSSPREFNEKLFF. The DNA for the CDR3 is TGTGCCAGCAGTTCCCCCCGGGAATTTAATGAAAAACTGTTTTTT.

This chain joins TRBV5-1 and TRBJ2-5; 16 nucleotides agree with TRBD2. This CDR3 is built from 18 residues. The germline V gene encodes CDR1 SGHRS and CDR2 YFSETQ. V trimming: 4 bases; J trimming: 2 bases; junction bases outside the gene matches: 8. CDR3 coding DNA: TGCGCCAGCAGCGCAGGGACTAGCGGGGGGGACACTCAAGAGACCCAGTACTTC. As protein: CASSAGTSGGDTQETQYF.

The genes are TRBV28 and TRBJ2-7; 8 bases are a match to TRBD1. V lost 9 bases and J lost 3; bases outside the gene matches: 4. The germline V gene encodes CDR1 MDHEN and CDR2 SYDVKM. CDR3 length equals 12 residues. This CDR3 reads CARGQDLYEQYF. The CDR3 DNA sequence: TGTGCCAGGGGACAGGATCTCTACGAGCAGTACTTC.

The J gene is TRBJ2-3, the V gene TRBV7-2; 11 nucleotides line up with TRBD2. In germline, CDR1 is SGHTA, CDR2 FQGNSA. This CDR3 comprises 18 residues. V trimming: 3 bases; J trimming: 0 bases; junction bases outside the gene matches: 8. The CDR3 region is CASSFGIAGGTSTDTQYF. CDR3 DNA: TGTGCCAGCAGCTTCGGCATAGCGGGAGGGACTAGCACAGATACGCAGTATTTT.

The chain recombines TRBV4-2 with TRBJ2-1; D is uncertain. The CDR3 extends over 12 amino acids. Looked up from germline, CDR1 is LGHNA and CDR2 is YNFKEQ. V was clipped by 2 bases and J by 10 bases, with 9 bases between them. CDR3 DNA: TGTGCCAGCAGCCAAAGACGAGGCGAGCAGTTCTTC. It translates to CASSQRRGEQFF.

This clone appeared a single time. The chain uses TRBV6-5 and TRBJ1-1; D perhaps matches TRBD1 (5 bases). Germline assignment: CDR1 MNHEY and CDR2 SVGAGI. The CDR3 runs 13 residues. V was cut by 6 bases and J by 1 base, with 9 bases left in between. CDR3 nucleotide sequence: TGTGCCAGCAGAAGGGACTGGAACACTGAAGCTTTCTTT. This translates into CASRRDWNTEAFF.

V is TRBV27 and J is TRBJ2-3, with D possibly TRBD2 on 5 matching bases. Germline lookup yields CDR1 MNHEY and CDR2 SMNVEV (reference sequence). The V end lost 5 bases, the J end lost 4 bases, and 13 bases lay between the germline ends. The CDR3 covers 14 residues. The CDR3 is CASSTSFTADTQYF. CDR3 bases: TGTGCCAGCAGTACTAGTTTCACGGCAGATACGCAGTATTTT.

This clone was recorded once. The genes are TRBV4-2 and TRBJ2-7; no clear D gene. The CDR3 runs to 13 residues. V was pared by 8 bases and J by 0 bases, with 11 bases between. Germline lookup yields CDR1 LGHNA and CDR2 YNFKEQ. In DNA form, the CDR3 reads TGTGCCAGCCGCGGAGTTGCCTCCTACGAGCAGTACTTC. Amino acids: CASRGVASYEQYF.

The J gene is TRBJ2-5, the V gene TRBV5-1, with D possibly TRBD2 on 6 matching bases. TRBJ2-7 explains the end of the DNA better; the J call may be wrong. This CDR3 is 14 amino acids long. Germline CDR1 reads SGHRS; CDR2 reads YFSETQ. The CDR3 DNA reads TGCGCCAGCAGCTCCGGGACTTCGGCCTACGAGCAGTACTTC. This encodes CASSSGTSAYEQYF.

In its sample, this clone was seen once. CDR3 nucleotide sequence: TGTGCCAGCAGCTTGGAACCGGGGGGCCGAATCGAGCAGTACTTC. As protein: CASSLEPGGRIEQYF. V is TRBV5-6 and J is TRBJ2-7; D may be TRBD2 (7 bases). Looked up from germline, CDR1 is SGHDT and CDR2 is YYEEEE. Trimming removed 0 bases from V and 6 bases from J, with 16 bases in between. The CDR3 has 15 residues.

The gene calls are TRBV5-6 and TRBJ2-3; possible D gene TRBD2, 6 bases. Trimming cost V 2 bases and J 6 bases, with 16 bases left between them. The CDR3 runs 15 residues. Germline V gene data show CDR1 as SGHDT and CDR2 as YYEEEE. The CDR3 coding sequence is TGTGCCAGCAGCTTATCGGGGACTGAGGGTGATACGCAGTATTTT. As protein: CASSLSGTEGDTQYF.

The chain has TRBV19 and TRBJ1-2; unclear D gene. Between the trimmed V and J ends, which lost 1 base and 6 bases, there was a span of 9 bases. The germline V gene encodes CDR1 LNHDA and CDR2 SQIVND (reference sequence). The CDR3 contains 13 residues. The CDR3 loop reads CASSIGGINGYTF. DNA for the CDR3: TGTGCCAGTAGTATAGGAGGTATTAATGGCTACACCTTC.

The rearrangement uses TRBV5-1 and TRBJ2-7; no clear D. V was clipped by 5 bases and J by 2 bases, with 5 bases between them. CDR3 length: 11 amino acids. Germline lookup yields CDR1 SGHRS and CDR2 YFSETQ. CDR3 protein: CASRRAYEQYF. CDR3 nucleotide sequence: TGCGCCAGCAGGCGAGCCTACGAGCAGTACTTC.

The V call is TRBV7-9, the J call TRBJ2-5, with 7 bases matching TRBD2. This CDR3 has 14 amino acids. CDR1 and CDR2 (germline): SEHNR, FQNEAQ (reference sequence). With 5 bases clipped from V and 3 bases from J, the junction kept 6 bases outside the gene matches. CDR3 protein: CASSPPAGEETQYF. The DNA for the CDR3 is TGTGCCAGCAGCCCACCGGCGGGAGAAGAGACCCAGTACTTC.

The chain has TRBV5-5 and TRBJ2-5; D uncertain. This CDR3 is 14 amino acids long. V shed 0 bases and J shed 5 bases, with 11 bases lying between them. Germline V gene sequence: CDR1 SGHKS, CDR2 YYEKEE (reference sequence). CDR3 residues: CASSLVVGMETQYF. CDR3 sequence (DNA): TGTGCCAGCAGCTTGGTGGTGGGCATGGAGACCCAGTACTTC.

The sample holds a few counts of this clone. This chain joins TRBV5-1 and TRBJ1-1; 10 bases are shared with TRBD1. Per the germline V gene, CDR1 is SGHRS and CDR2 is YFSETQ. Unmatched junction bases numbered 9, after V lost 5 bases and J lost 2 bases. This CDR3 spans 16 amino acids. This CDR3 is CASSHWGTGVNTEAFF. In nucleotides, the CDR3 is TGCGCCAGCAGTCATTGGGGGACAGGGGTCAACACTGAAGCTTTCTTT.

This rearrangement joins TRBV27 to TRBJ2-1, with 10 bases matching TRBD2. This CDR3 contains 16 residues. Unmatched junction bases numbered 6, after V lost 2 bases and J lost 5 bases. Germline CDR1 reads MNHEY; CDR2 reads SMNVEV (reference sequence). The CDR3 sequence: CASSLLVAGGNNEQFF. CDR3 DNA: TGTGCCAGCAGTTTACTTGTAGCGGGGGGTAACAATGAGCAGTTCTTC.